This is a list of T cell receptor beta chains from one sample in a study of identical twins. MiXCR, run by TCRdb on the 5' RACE reads, gives a single entry per CDR3 protein. The sample carries under 800,000 distinct CDR3 sequences, approximately 21% recorded once. A further study also used this sample, focusing on T cells expressing NK-cell markers.

Sequencing was done on a sample of PBMCs. The receptors shown here come from a woman aged 18 to 35 in good health. The CDR3 runs from the conserved cysteine through the conserved F or W. A D gene is named only where the DNA matches it firmly. Clone size, where shown, is once, few, many, or a class for clones that have expanded.

TGTGCCAGCAGCTTAGTGGGGCCCACAGATACGCAGTATTTT CASSLVGPTDTQYF NA TRBV7-2 many TRBJ2-3
TGTGCCAGCAGCTTGGTCAGGGTCTCCTACGAGCAGTACTTC CASSLVRVSYEQYF NA TRBV5-5 many TRBJ2-7
TGTGCCAGCAGCTCACAGGGGATGAGCGAAAAACTGTTTTTT CASSSQGMSEKLFF TRBD1 TRBV11-2 few TRBJ1-4
TGTGCCATCAGTGAGGGGGGGACTGCTTATTCACCCCTCCACTTT CAISEGGTAYSPLHF NA TRBV10-3 few TRBJ1-6
TGCGCCAGCAGCCTCCGTCCCGGGACAGGGATGACTGAAGCTTTCTTT CASSLRPGTGMTEAFF TRBD1 TRBV10-2 few TRBJ1-1
TGTGCCATTGGATTGACTAGCGGGAATGGTTTTGAGCAGTTCTTC CAIGLTSGNGFEQFF TRBD2 TRBV10-3 few TRBJ2-1
TGCAGTGCTGGAACAGGGTTCACTGAAGCTTTCTTT CSAGTGFTEAFF NA TRBV20-1 many TRBJ1-1
TGTGCCAGCAGCTTGAGGATCGGGGAGCTGTTTTTT CASSLRIGELFF NA TRBV11-2 NA TRBJ2-2
TGCAGTGCTAGAGATTCAGAGGGCCCTTCCTACGAGCAGTACTTC CSARDSEGPSYEQYF NA TRBV20-1 few TRBJ2-7
TGTGCCAGCTCGCTTGCGGGACTGCACTACGAGCAGTACTTC CASSLAGLHYEQYF NA TRBV18 few TRBJ2-7
TGCAGTGCTAGCAACAGGGGGCATGGAAACACCATATATTTT CSASNRGHGNTIYF TRBD1 TRBV20-1 NA TRBJ1-3
TGCGCCAGCACCTCGGGACAGGTCAATTATGGGGAGACCCAGTACTTC CASTSGQVNYGETQYF TRBD1 TRBV5-1 NA TRBJ2-5
TGTGCCAGCAGGCCTGGGACAGGGGGTGAGCAGTACTTC CASRPGTGGEQYF TRBD1 TRBV12-3/TRBV12-4 NA TRBJ2-7
TGTGCCAGCAGCTTGGCCCCGGTGAATAGCAATCAGCCCCAGCATTTT CASSLAPVNSNQPQHF NA TRBV5-6 few TRBJ1-5
TGTGCCAGCAGATACGACAGGGAGGGTAACACTGAAGCTTTCTTT CASRYDREGNTEAFF TRBD1 TRBV2 NA TRBJ1-1
TGTGCCAGCAGTTTTAGTCTTGACACCCCCTTTTTT CASSFSLDTPFF NA TRBV12-3/TRBV12-4 NA TRBJ2-2
TGTGCCACTCACGGCGGGCCACGCTATGGCTACACCTTC CATHGGPRYGYTF NA TRBV19 NA TRBJ1-2
TGTGCCAGCAGCTTGGGAGACCGAACTGCGGGGCACTATGGCTACACCTTC CASSLGDRTAGHYGYTF NA TRBV5-5 few TRBJ1-2
TGTGCCAGCAGTTACCTTCAGGGATACTATGGCTACACCTTC CASSYLQGYYGYTF NA TRBV6-5 NA TRBJ1-2
TGCAGCGTTAGCGGCGTTTACAATGAGCAGTTCTTC CSVSGVYNEQFF NA TRBV29-1 many TRBJ2-1
TGCAGTGCCACCCTCGGGGGAGAGACAGATACGCAGTATTTT CSATLGGETDTQYF NA TRBV20-1 NA TRBJ2-3
TGCAGTGCCGGGTCTTCTGGGACAGGGGGATACAATGAGCAGTTCTTC CSAGSSGTGGYNEQFF TRBD1 TRBV20-1 NA TRBJ2-1
TGTGCCAGCAGCCCCTCAACAGGGAGGCTCTACGAGCAGTACTTC CASSPSTGRLYEQYF NA TRBV12-3/TRBV12-4 few TRBJ2-7
TGTACCAGCAGTCCCGGGACTAGCGGGCCCCGGGGCTACAATGAGCAGTTCTTC CTSSPGTSGPRGYNEQFF TRBD2 TRBV7-3 once TRBJ2-1
TGTGCCAGCTCGGCACCCAACTATGGCTACACCTTC CASSAPNYGYTF NA TRBV18 NA TRBJ1-2
TGCAGTGCTAGGGGCGTTCGAGGGGGCTACGAGCAGTACTTC CSARGVRGGYEQYF NA TRBV20-1 NA TRBJ2-7
TGCGCCAGCAGCGGGGGACAGGGGTATGGAAACACCATATATTTT CASSGGQGYGNTIYF TRBD1 TRBV5-1 few TRBJ1-3
TGTGCCAGCAGCCTCGGACAGGGACGAACCATGAGCACTGAAGCTTTCTTT CASSLGQGRTMSTEAFF TRBD1 TRBV7-6 few TRBJ1-1
TGTGCCAGCAAAAATTACGTTATAACCGGGGAGCTGTTTTTT CASKNYVITGELFF NA TRBV7-6 few TRBJ2-2
TGTGCCAGCAGTTTACGGGAAGACAATGAGCAGTTCTTC CASSLREDNEQFF NA TRBV12-3/TRBV12-4 many TRBJ2-1
TGCAGTGCTAGAGGCAGGGACTATGGCTACACCTTC CSARGRDYGYTF NA TRBV20-1 many TRBJ1-2
TGCGCCAGCAGCTCAATCAGGGTTTACGGCTTCCACGAGCAGTACTTC CASSSIRVYGFHEQYF NA TRBV5-1 few TRBJ2-7
TGTGCCAGCAGCGTAGTACCGGGGAGCTCCTACAATGAGCAGTTCTTC CASSVVPGSSYNEQFF NA TRBV9 NA TRBJ2-1
TGTGCCAGCAGCCTCATGGCTCCCGGGACTCCCCCCAATGAGCAGTTCTTC CASSLMAPGTPPNEQFF NA TRBV7-2 few TRBJ2-1
TGTGCCAGCAGGAGGGCAGAGACCCAGTACTTC CASRRAETQYF NA TRBV21-1 few TRBJ2-5
TGCAGCGTTGAAGGGATCACAGATACGCAGTATTTT CSVEGITDTQYF NA TRBV29-1 NA TRBJ2-3
TGTGCCAGCAGTTACTTATCGCAGGGTGTGTCACCCCTCCACTTT CASSYLSQGVSPLHF NA TRBV6-5 NA TRBJ1-6
TGTGCCAGCAGTTTTGATTACAGGGCCGGATCAAACTCCTACGAGCAGTACTTC CASSFDYRAGSNSYEQYF NA TRBV12-3/TRBV12-4 few TRBJ2-7
TGTGCCAGCAGCTTAGGCCGGGGTAGTCAGCCCCAGCATTTT CASSLGRGSQPQHF NA TRBV13 NA TRBJ1-5
TGTGCCAGCAGAGAGGGTCTCGGCACAGATACGCAGTATTTT CASREGLGTDTQYF NA TRBV2 NA TRBJ2-3
TGTGCCAGCAGTGGAATTGCGGGGGGCACAGATACGCAGTATTTT CASSGIAGGTDTQYF TRBD2 TRBV2 NA TRBJ2-3
TGTGCCAGCAGTACGGGACTAGCGGAAGAGACCCAGTACTTC CASSTGLAEETQYF TRBD2 TRBV7-3 NA TRBJ2-5
TGTGCCAGCAGACAAGGACAGGGGGGTACCACTGAAGCTTTCTTT CASRQGQGGTTEAFF TRBD1 TRBV11-1 NA TRBJ1-1
TGTGCCAGCAGCTTTGGGATCACAGATACGCAGTATTTT CASSFGITDTQYF NA TRBV11-2 NA TRBJ2-3
TGCAGTGCTAGTAGCAGGGGGGCTGAAAAACTGTTTTTT CSASSRGAEKLFF TRBD1 TRBV20-1 many TRBJ1-4
TGCAGTGCTAGAGAGAGGCGGGGCGCAGATACGCAGTATTTT CSARERRGADTQYF NA TRBV20-1 NA TRBJ2-3
TGTGCTAGTGGTTGGACAGTCTATGGCTACACCTTC CASGWTVYGYTF NA TRBV12-5 few TRBJ1-2
TGCAGTGCTATCGACCGATCGAACACCGGGGAGCTGTTTTTT CSAIDRSNTGELFF NA TRBV20-1 NA TRBJ2-2
TGTGCCAGCAGTACGGGGTCAACTGGCTACACCTTC CASSTGSTGYTF NA TRBV12-3/TRBV12-4 few TRBJ1-2
TGCGCCAGCAGCCAGGAAGCCAGGTCTTACGAGCAGTACTTC CASSQEARSYEQYF NA TRBV5-1 NA TRBJ2-7
TGTGCCAGCAGCGGCCGGCGGGGGCCCTACAATGAGCAGTTCTTC CASSGRRGPYNEQFF NA TRBV6-1 few TRBJ2-1
TGCGCCAGCAGCATCGACTATTCTAACAATGAGCAGTTCTTC CASSIDYSNNEQFF NA TRBV5-1 NA TRBJ2-1
TGCGCCAGCAGCCAAGATCTAGGAGAGTGGCTGAACACTGAAGCTTTCTTT CASSQDLGEWLNTEAFF NA TRBV4-3 many TRBJ1-1
TGTGCCATCAGTCCGGGACTAGCGAAGCACGAGCAGTACTTC CAISPGLAKHEQYF TRBD2 TRBV10-3 few TRBJ2-7
TGCAGTGCGAAGGACCCGTCCCCCACAGATACGCAGTATTTT CSAKDPSPTDTQYF NA TRBV20-1 NA TRBJ2-3